The clone carrying this T cell receptor beta chain has at least ten counts. Germline and junction disagree at one end, which may indicate a read error. The data stem from a study of blood T cell repertoires in COVID-19. Repertoires were generated with immunoSEQ multiplex PCR, while TCRdb's copy carries only in-frame clones and drops some. The sample has about 190,000 clones, 80% to 85% seen once. The CDR3 runs to 15 residues. The germline CDR1 and CDR2 sequences are SGHDT and YYEEEE. The sample comprised peripheral blood. V and J are TRBV5-6 and TRBJ2-5; D gene ambiguous. This TCR derives from a human donor in a cohort sampled during active COVID-19. The CDR3 region has the DNA TGTGCCAGCAGCTTGGCCCGGGTACGGAAAGAAACCCAGTACTTC. It yields the protein CASSLARVRKETQYF.